The following is a T cell receptor (beta chain) sequence with its context. Its antigen is as yet unknown. This sample is drawn from a study of T cell repertoires in cytomegalovirus infection. The CDR3 extends over 16 amino acids. V lost 2 bases to trimming and J lost 5 bases, with 18 bases between them. Germline CDR1 reads MNHEY; CDR2 reads SVGAGI. MiXCR, run by TCRdb on the reads, gives a single entry per CDR3 protein. In the table there are approximately 910,000 distinct CDR3 sequences, less than 35% of which are singletons. The source was cultured CD8+ T cells from PBMCs, collected from culture after CMV antigen stimulation. The chain couples TRBV6-5 to TRBJ1-1, with D maybe TRBD1 (5 bases). The source of this sequence is a human donor in good health (CMV status not recorded). Some clones in this sample may be carry-over from other donors' samples. CDR3 region: CASSYGASGLGTEAFF. In DNA form, the CDR3 reads TGTGCCAGCAGTTACGGGGCCTCGGGGCTAGGGACTGAAGCTTTCTTT.